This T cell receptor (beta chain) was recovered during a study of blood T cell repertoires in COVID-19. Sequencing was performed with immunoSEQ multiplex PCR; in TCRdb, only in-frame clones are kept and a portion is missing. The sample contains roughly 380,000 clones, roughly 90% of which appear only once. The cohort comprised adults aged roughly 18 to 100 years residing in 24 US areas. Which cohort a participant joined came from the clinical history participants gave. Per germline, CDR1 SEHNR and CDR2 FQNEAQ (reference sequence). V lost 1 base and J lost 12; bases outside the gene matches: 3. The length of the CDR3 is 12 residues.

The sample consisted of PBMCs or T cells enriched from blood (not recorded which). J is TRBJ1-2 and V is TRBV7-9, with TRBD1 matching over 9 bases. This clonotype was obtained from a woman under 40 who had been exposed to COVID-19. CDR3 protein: CASSLGDRVHTF. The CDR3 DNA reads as TGTGCCAGCAGCTTAGGGGACAGGGTCCACACCTTC.